This TCR beta chain is drawn from a study of cytomegalovirus exposure and HLA in healthy donors. Details on this clone: The antigen is undetermined.

General study findings and limits: Apparent HLA restriction characterized most CMV-associated TCR beta chains in a later analysis.

Researchers ran the PCR with 60 Vbeta and 13 Jbeta primers. The repertoire was sequenced with immunoSEQ multiplex PCR; TCRdb's copy has only in-frame clones and lacks some. The sample lists roughly 280,000 clones, more than 55% seen once, with under 2.5% in the top ten. Germline loops: CDR1 MNHEY, CDR2 SVGAGI. The CDR3 consists of 15 residues. Trimming removed 2 bases from V and 3 bases from J, with 14 bases in between. Sequenced input: PBMCs. This sequence was found in a female donor in good health and CMV-seronegative. The chain recombines TRBV6-5 with TRBJ2-7; TRBD2 is a possible D gene (5 bases). The CDR3 loop reads CASSYNRDAYYEQYF. The CDR3 DNA is TGTGCCAGCAGTTACAACCGGGATGCCTACTACGAGCAGTACTTC.